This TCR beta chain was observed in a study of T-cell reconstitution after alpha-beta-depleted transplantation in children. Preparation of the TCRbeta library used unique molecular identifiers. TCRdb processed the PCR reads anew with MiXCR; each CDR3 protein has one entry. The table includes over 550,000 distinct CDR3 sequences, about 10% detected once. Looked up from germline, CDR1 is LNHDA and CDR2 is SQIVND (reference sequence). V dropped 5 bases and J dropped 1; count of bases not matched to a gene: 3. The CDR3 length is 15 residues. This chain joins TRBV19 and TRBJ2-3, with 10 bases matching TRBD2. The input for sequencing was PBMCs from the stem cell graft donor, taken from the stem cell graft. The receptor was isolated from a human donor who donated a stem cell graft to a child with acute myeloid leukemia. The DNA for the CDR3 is TGTGCCAGTAGTCAACTAGCGGGGCGCACAGATACGCAGTATTTT. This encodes CASSQLAGRTDTQYF.